The clone carrying this T cell receptor (beta chain) was observed a few times. Its antigen is unknown. The sample is drawn from a study of immune evolution from preneoplasia to lung adenocarcinoma. Study results and limitations: KRAS-mutant nodules had the highest T cell clonality. Later-stage lesions seemingly showed higher T cell density and diversity than normal lung. Normal lung had the highest top T cell clone frequencies.

TCRdb's copy holds only in-frame clones and misses some; the assay was immunoSEQ multiplex PCR. The table shows 10,000 or so clones, with about four fifths occurring only once. The sequence was collected from a donor at least 70 years old with lung adenocarcinoma. The sequencing sample was made of FFPE minimally invasive lung adenocarcinoma tissue.

CDR3 region: CASRTRAYGYTF. CDR3 nucleotide sequence: TGTGCCAGCAGGACGAGGGCCTATGGCTACACCTTC. The chain carries TRBV11-2 and TRBJ1-2; D not certain. This CDR3 has 12 residues. Looked up from germline, CDR1 is SGHAT and CDR2 is FQNNGV. The germline V and J ends were trimmed by 6 bases and 4 bases, with 9 bases remaining between them.